Reported below is one TCR beta chain. From the roughly 120-subject validation cohort, which was separate from the roughly 700-subject first cohort, the donors were drawn. This sample is drawn from a study of cytomegalovirus exposure and HLA in healthy donors. Looking at the study overall: The 95 to 150 validation repertoires used the same platform as the 550 to 750 first-cohort repertoires, a later analysis reported.

Germline CDR1 and CDR2: GTSNPN and SVGIG (reference sequence). This CDR3 spans 15 amino acids. J was trimmed by 0 bases and V by 3 bases; bases with no gene match: 8. Only in-frame clones appear in the TCRdb table, and some are missing; sequencing was by immunoSEQ multiplex PCR. This sample has more than 95,000 clones, with 85% to 95% found just once. The chain combines TRBV30 with TRBJ2-7; TRBD1 agrees at 7 bases. The sequence was collected from a young woman in good health and CMV-seronegative. The sequenced sample was PBMCs. CDR3 in DNA: TGTGCCTGGAGCCCCTGGACAGGTAACTCCTACGAGCAGTACTTC. Encoded protein: CAWSPWTGNSYEQYF.